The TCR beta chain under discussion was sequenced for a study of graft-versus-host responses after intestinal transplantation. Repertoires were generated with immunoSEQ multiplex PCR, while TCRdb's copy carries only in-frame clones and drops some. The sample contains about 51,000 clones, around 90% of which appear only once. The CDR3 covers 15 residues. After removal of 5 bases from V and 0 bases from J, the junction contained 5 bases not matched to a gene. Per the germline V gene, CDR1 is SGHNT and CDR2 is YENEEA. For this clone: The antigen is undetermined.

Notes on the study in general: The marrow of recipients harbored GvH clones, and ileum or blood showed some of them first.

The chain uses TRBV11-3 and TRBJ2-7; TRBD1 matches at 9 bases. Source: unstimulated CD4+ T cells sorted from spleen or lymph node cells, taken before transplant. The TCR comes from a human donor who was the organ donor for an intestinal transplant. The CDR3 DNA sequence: TGTGCCAGCAGCGCAGGGACAGGGAGCTCCTACGAGCAGTACTTC. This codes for CASSAGTGSSYEQYF. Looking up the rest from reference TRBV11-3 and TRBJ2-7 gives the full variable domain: EAGVVQSPRYKIIEKKQPVAFWCNPISGHNTLYWYLQNLGQGPELLIRYENEEAVDDSQLPKDRFSAERLKGVDSTLKIQPAELGDSAVYLCASSAGTGSSYEQYFGPGTRLTVT.